This T cell receptor beta chain is from a study of cytomegalovirus exposure and HLA in healthy donors. General observations from the study: The Asian-associated ancestry cluster reportedly had fewer N-insertions than the approximately 630-donor mean in a later analysis. At a 0.05 false discovery rate, a later analysis found approximately 17,000 TCR beta sequences to be associated with HLA alleles.

PCR used 60 Vbeta primers and 13 Jbeta primers. Method: immunoSEQ multiplex PCR; TCRdb's copy keeps in-frame clones and lacks some. In the table there are about 140,000 clones, around three fifths of which are singletons. Worth noting for this clone: Its antigen is unknown.

Sequenced material: PBMCs. The TCR originated in a middle-aged woman in good health and CMV-seronegative.

The DNA for the CDR3 is TGTGCCAGCAATCGAAGGACTAGCGGGGGGGAGCAGTACTTC. This codes for CASNRRTSGGEQYF. The genes are TRBV2 and TRBJ2-7, with 14 bases identical to TRBD2. The CDR3 length is 14 residues. The V segment lost 7 bases and the J segment 7 bases; nucleotides outside the gene matches: 6. CDR1 is SNHLY, CDR2 FYNNEI, per germline.